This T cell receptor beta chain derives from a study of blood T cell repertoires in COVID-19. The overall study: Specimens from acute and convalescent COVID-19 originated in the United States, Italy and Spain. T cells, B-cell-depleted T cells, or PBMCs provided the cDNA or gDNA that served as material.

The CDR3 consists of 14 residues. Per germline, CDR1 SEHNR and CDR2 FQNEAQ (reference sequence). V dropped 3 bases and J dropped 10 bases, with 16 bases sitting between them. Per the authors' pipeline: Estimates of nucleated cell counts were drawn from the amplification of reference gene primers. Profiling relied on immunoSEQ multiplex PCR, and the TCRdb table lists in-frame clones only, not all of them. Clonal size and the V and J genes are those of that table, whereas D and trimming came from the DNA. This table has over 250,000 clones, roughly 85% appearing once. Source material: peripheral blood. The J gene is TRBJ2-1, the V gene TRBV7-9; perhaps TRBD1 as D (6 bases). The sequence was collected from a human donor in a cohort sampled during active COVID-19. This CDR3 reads CASSFRGGPPEQFF. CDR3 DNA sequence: TGTGCCAGCAGCTTCCGAGGGGGACCGCCGGAGCAGTTCTTC.